This T cell receptor (beta chain) came from a study of chemoradiotherapy in HPV16-positive cancers. The length of the CDR3 is 18 residues. The germline CDR1 and CDR2 sequences are SGHRS and YFSETQ. V dropped 4 bases and J dropped 2; count of bases not matched to a gene: 9. Using immunoSEQ multiplex PCR, the repertoire was profiled, and TCRdb retains in-frame clones only, with some absent. The data hold roughly 12,000 clones, with around 72% observed a single time. As to this clone: Antigen: not known.

Study-level findings and limits: During treatment, candidate HPV-specific clones and E7-related motifs expanded in tumor. HPV-responsive T-cell expansion during chemoradiotherapy was linked to improved recurrence-free survival in HPV16-positive patients.

This sample was gathered from a patient who underwent chemoradiotherapy. This clonotype originated in a human donor with HPV-associated anogenital cancer. The gene calls are TRBV5-1 and TRBJ2-1; 13 bases agree with TRBD2. The CDR3 reads CASSPGLAGSFTYNEQFF. CDR3 in DNA: TGCGCCAGCAGCCCGGGACTAGCGGGATCCTTCACCTACAATGAGCAGTTCTTC.